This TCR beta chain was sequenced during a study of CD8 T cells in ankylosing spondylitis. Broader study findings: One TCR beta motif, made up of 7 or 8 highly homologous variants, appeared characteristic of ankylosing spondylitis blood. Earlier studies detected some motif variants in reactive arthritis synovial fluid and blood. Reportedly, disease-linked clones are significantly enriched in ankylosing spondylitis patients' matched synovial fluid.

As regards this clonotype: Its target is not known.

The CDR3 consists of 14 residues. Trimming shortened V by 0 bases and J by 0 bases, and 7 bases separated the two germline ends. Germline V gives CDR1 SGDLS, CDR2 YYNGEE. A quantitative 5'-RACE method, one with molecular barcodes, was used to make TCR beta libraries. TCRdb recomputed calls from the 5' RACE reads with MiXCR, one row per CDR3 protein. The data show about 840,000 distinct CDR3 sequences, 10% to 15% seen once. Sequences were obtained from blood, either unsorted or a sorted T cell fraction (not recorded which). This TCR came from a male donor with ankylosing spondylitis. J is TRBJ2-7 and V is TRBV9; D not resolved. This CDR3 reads CASSVGASSYEQYF. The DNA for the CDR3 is TGTGCCAGCAGCGTAGGTGCCAGCTCCTACGAGCAGTACTTC.